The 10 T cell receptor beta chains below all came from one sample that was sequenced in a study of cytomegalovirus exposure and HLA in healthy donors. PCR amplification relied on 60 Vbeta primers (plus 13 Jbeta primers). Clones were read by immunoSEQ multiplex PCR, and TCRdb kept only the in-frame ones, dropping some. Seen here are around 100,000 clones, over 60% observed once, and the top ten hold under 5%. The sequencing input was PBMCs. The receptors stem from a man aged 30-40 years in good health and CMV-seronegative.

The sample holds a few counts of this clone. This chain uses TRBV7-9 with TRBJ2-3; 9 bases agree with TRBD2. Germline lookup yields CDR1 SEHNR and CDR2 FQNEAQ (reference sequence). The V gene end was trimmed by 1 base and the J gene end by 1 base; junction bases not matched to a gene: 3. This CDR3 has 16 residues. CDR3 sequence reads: CASSLGSGSGTDTQYF. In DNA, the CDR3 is TGTGCCAGCAGCTTAGGTAGCGGGAGTGGCACAGATACGCAGTATTTT.

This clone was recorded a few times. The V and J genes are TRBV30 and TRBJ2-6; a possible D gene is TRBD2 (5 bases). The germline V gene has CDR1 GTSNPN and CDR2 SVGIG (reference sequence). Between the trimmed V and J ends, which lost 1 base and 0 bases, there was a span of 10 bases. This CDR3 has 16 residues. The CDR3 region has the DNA TGTGCCTGGAGTGATGGACTCAGCTCTGGGGCCAACGTCCTGACTTTC. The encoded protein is CAWSDGLSSGANVLTF. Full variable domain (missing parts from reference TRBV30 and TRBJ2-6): SQTIHQWPATLVQPVGSPLSLECTVEGTSNPNLYWYRQAAGRGLQLLFYSVGIGQISSEVPQNLSASRPQDRQFILSSKKLLLSDSGFYLCAWSDGLSSGANVLTFGAGSRLTVL.

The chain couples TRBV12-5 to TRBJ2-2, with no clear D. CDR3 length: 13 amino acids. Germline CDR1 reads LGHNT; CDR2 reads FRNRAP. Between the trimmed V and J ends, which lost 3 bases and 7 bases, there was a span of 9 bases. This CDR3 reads CASGFNILGELFF. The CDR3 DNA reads TGTGCTAGTGGTTTTAATATTCTCGGGGAGCTGTTTTTT.

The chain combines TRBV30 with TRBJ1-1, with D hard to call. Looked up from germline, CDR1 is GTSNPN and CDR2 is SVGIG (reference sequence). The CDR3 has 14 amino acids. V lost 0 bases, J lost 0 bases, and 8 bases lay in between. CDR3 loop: CAWSVRDLNTEAFF. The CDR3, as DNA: TGTGCCTGGAGTGTACGGGATCTGAACACTGAAGCTTTCTTT.

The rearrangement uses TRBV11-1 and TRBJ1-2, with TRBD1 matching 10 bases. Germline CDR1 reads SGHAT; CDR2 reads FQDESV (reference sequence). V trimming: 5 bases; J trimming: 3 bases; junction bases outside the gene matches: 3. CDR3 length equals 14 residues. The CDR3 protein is CASSTGTGDYGYTF. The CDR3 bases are TGTGCCAGCAGCACTGGGACAGGGGACTATGGCTACACCTTC. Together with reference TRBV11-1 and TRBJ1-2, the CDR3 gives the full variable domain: EAEVAQSPRYKITEKSQAVAFWCDPISGHATLYWYRQILGQGPELLVQFQDESVVDDSQLPKDRFSAERLKGVDSTLKIQPAELGDSAMYLCASSTGTGDYGYTFGSGTRLTVV.

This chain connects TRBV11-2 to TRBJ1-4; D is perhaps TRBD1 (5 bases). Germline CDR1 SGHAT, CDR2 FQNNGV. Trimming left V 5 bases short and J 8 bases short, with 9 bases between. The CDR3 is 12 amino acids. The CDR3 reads CASSHRGEKLFF. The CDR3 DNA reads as TGTGCCAGCAGCCACCGGGGGGAAAAACTGTTTTTT.

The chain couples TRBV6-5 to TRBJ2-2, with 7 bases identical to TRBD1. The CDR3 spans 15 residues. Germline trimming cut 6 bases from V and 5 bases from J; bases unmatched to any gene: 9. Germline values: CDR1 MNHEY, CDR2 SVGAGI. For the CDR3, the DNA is TGTGCCAGCAGGCTCAGACAGGGTTCGACCGGGGAGCTGTTTTTT. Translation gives CASRLRQGSTGELFF.

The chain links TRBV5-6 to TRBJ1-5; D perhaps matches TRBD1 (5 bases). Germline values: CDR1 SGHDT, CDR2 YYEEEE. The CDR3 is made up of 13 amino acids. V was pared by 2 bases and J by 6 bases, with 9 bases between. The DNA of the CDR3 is TGTGCCAGCAGCTTTGGGGGGTTTCAGCCCCAGCATTTT. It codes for CASSFGGFQPQHF.

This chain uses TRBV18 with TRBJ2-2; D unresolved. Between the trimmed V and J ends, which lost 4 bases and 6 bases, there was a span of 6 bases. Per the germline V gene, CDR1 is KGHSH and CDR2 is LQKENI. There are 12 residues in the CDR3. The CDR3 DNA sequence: TGTGCCAGCTCACTAGACTCCGGGGAGCTGTTTTTT. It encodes CASSLDSGELFF.

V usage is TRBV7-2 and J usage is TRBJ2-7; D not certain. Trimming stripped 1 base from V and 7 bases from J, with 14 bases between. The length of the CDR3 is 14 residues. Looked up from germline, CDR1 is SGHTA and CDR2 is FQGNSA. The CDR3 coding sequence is TGTGCCAGCAGCTTAGACCTGACACTTAGGGAGCAGTACTTC. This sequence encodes CASSLDLTLREQYF.